This T cell receptor beta chain was found in a study of cytomegalovirus exposure and HLA in healthy donors. Study-wide results and limits: Upon later analysis, TCR association rates were observed to vary by HLA locus, being highest for DRB1 and lowest for HLA-C. V- and J-gene trimming of TCR beta was linked (in a later analysis) to a missense DCLRE1C variant. Presence/absence analyses assumed roughly uniform sequencing depth across donors, which may not hold.

This CDR3 spans 14 amino acids. Trimming left V 4 bases short and J 2 bases short, with 9 bases between. CDR1 is LNHDA and CDR2 is SQIVND in the germline V gene (reference sequence). The PCR was carried out with 60 Vbeta primers and 13 Jbeta primers. Produced via immunoSEQ multiplex PCR; TCRdb's table is partial and in-frame only. Here the sample spans about 160,000 clones, nearly 80% being singletons. Regarding this clone: No antigen is known for it.

The sequence was obtained from a man between 18 and 29 years old in good health and CMV-seropositive. This sequence joins TRBV19 and TRBJ1-5; perhaps TRBD1 as D (5 bases). Input material: PBMCs. This CDR3 is CASSKTEGNQPQHF. In DNA form, the CDR3 reads TGTGCCAGTAGTAAGACAGAGGGCAATCAGCCCCAGCATTTT. The whole variable domain, filled in from reference TRBV19 and TRBJ1-5, reads DGGITQSPKYLFRKEGQNVTLSCEQNLNHDAMYWYRQDPGQGLRLIYYSQIVNDFQKGDIAEGYSVSREKKESFPLTVTSAQKNPTAFYLCASSKTEGNQPQHFGDGTRLSIL.